This TCR beta chain was sequenced in a study of cytomegalovirus exposure and HLA in healthy donors. Study context: Around 80 million unique TCR sequences came from HLA-typed donors in an early release. Study observations and caveats: Association with HLA alleles at 0.05 false discovery rate was found for about 17,000 TCR beta sequences in a later analysis. In vitro checks showed that three CMV-associated chains really do target CMV antigens.

A note on this clone: Its target is not known.

It was with 60 Vbeta and 13 Jbeta primers that the PCR ran. The assay was immunoSEQ multiplex PCR, and TCRdb's table has in-frame clones only and misses some. The ten most abundant clones cover around 7.2% of a sample with about 74,000 clones. The TCR comes from a female donor in good health and CMV-seropositive. Material: PBMCs.

CDR3 nucleotides: TGTGCCAGCAGTGAGGCCGGGGGAGAGGGCTACACCTTC. This gives the protein CASSEAGGEGYTF. J is TRBJ1-2 and V is TRBV6-1; TRBD1 is a possible D gene (5 bases). The V and J ends lost 3 bases and 8 bases respectively, with 13 bases between them. Germline values: CDR1 MNHNS, CDR2 SASEGT. The CDR3 extends over 13 amino acids.